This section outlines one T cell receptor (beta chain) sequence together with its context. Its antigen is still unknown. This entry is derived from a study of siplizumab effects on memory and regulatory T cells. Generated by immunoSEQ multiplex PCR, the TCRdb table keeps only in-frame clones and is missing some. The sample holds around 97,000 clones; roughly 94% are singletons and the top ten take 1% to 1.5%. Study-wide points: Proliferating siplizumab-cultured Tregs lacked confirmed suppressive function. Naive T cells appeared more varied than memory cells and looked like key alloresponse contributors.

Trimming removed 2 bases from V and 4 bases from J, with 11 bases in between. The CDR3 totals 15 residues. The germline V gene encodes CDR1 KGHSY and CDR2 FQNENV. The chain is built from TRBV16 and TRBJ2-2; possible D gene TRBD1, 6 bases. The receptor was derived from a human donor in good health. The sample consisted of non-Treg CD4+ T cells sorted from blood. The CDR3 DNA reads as TGTGCCAGCAGCCAACAGACAGGCCGCACCGGGGAGCTGTTTTTT. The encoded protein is CASSQQTGRTGELFF.